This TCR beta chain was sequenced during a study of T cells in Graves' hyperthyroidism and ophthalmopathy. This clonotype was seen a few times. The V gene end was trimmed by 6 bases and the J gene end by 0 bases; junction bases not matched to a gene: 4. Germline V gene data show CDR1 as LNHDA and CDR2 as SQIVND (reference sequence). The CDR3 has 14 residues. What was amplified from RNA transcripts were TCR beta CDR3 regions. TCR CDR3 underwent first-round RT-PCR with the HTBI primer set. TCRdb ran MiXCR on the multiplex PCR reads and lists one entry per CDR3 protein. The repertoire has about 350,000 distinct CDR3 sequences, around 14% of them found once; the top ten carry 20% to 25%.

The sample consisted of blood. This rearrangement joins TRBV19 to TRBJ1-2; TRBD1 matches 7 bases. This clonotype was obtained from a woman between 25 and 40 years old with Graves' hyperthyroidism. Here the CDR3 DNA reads TGTGCCAGTAGCCTGCAGGGGGCTAACTATGGCTACACCTTC. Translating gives CASSLQGANYGYTF.